What follows is one T cell receptor beta chain and its context. As yet, its antigen is unknown. The germline CDR1 and CDR2 sequences are SGDLS and YYNGEE. This CDR3 spans 11 amino acids. The V gene lost 2 bases and the J gene lost 10 bases, with 7 bases spanning the gap. One entry per CDR3 protein results from TCRdb running MiXCR on the reads. The top ten hold roughly 13% of the sample, which has about 530,000 distinct CDR3 sequences, roughly 29% seen once. The data were taken from a study of T cell repertoires in cytomegalovirus infection. Study summary: Public TCR beta signatures marked donors with CMV infection and the matching HLA.

Whole-study findings and limits: CMV-specific TCR beta clonotypes restricted by HLA-C were the ones dominating the ex vivo response.

The V and J genes are TRBV9 and TRBJ2-1; D remains ambiguous. This receptor was identified in a human donor in good health (CMV status not recorded). Some clones in this sample may be carry-over from other donors' samples. The specimen sequenced was PBMCs. The DNA for the CDR3 is TGTGCCAGCAGCGTTGAAAGAGAGCAGTTCTTC. Protein: CASSVEREQFF.